The 9 T cell receptor beta chains given below trace back to one sample, sequenced in a study of blood T cell repertoires in COVID-19. The protocol was immunoSEQ multiplex PCR, while the TCRdb copy is restricted to in-frame clones and leaves out a portion. The sample records over 250,000 clones, about nine tenths being singletons. The sequencing input was peripheral blood. The receptors were gathered from a man aged 50 to 60 with acute or convalescent COVID-19.

The V gene is TRBV2, the J gene TRBJ1-5; 8 nucleotides match TRBD1. V shed 5 bases and J 7 bases; nucleotides not matched to a gene: 7. This CDR3 is 14 amino acids long. Germline V CDR1 and CDR2: SNHLY, FYNNEI. CDR3 region: CASSTTGGYQPQHF. As DNA, the CDR3 is TGTGCCAGCAGTACCACAGGGGGTTACCAGCCCCAGCATTTT.

The chain carries TRBV19 and TRBJ2-3; 7 nucleotides align to TRBD2. This CDR3 region has 18 residues. The germline V gene has CDR1 LNHDA and CDR2 SQIVND (reference sequence). The ends lost 0 bases at V and 2 bases at J; junction bases unmatched: 11. DNA for the CDR3: TGTGCCAGTAGTATAGATAATGGAAAGCGGGGAAACACAGATACGCAGTATTTT. It encodes CASSIDNGKRGNTDTQYF.

This chain uses TRBV3-1 (or the pseudogene TRBV3-2) with TRBJ1-2, with D unclear. Trimming stripped 1 base from V and 8 bases from J, with 8 bases between. The length of the CDR3 is 12 residues. Germline CDR1 is LGHDT and CDR2 is YNNKEL (reference sequence). The CDR3 spells CASSQVGGGYTF. Here the CDR3 DNA reads TGTGCCAGCAGCCAAGTGGGAGGGGGCTACACCTTC.

CDR3 loop: CASSFTGRGRMNTEAFF. Written as DNA, the CDR3 is TGTGCCAGCAGCTTTACAGGGAGGGGACGGATGAACACTGAAGCTTTCTTT. The chain combines TRBV5-4 with TRBJ1-1, with D maybe TRBD1 (6 bases). The CDR3 is 17 residues long. CDR1 and CDR2 from the germline V gene are SGHNT and YYREEE (reference sequence). With 2 bases removed from V and 0 bases from J, the gap between germline ends came to 17 bases.

This chain connects TRBV5-5 to TRBJ2-3, with D tentatively TRBD2 (6 bases). Per the germline V gene, CDR1 is SGHKS and CDR2 is YYEKEE (reference sequence). Trimming cost V 3 bases and J 4 bases, with 12 bases left between them. The CDR3 covers 14 residues. Written as DNA, the CDR3 is TGTGCCAGCAGCTCGGGACTGCCCTCAGATACGCAGTATTTT. Encoded protein: CASSSGLPSDTQYF.

The V call is TRBV5-4, the J call TRBJ2-5; 12 bases line up with TRBD1. The CDR3 totals 14 residues. With 4 bases clipped from V and 5 bases from J, the junction kept 3 bases outside the gene matches. CDR1 is SGHNT, CDR2 YYREEE, per germline (reference sequence). The CDR3 protein is CASSRDRGRETQYF. CDR3 in DNA: TGTGCCAGCAGCCGGGACAGGGGGCGTGAGACCCAGTACTTC.

The rearrangement uses TRBV12-3 or TRBV12-4 and TRBJ1-3; 8 nucleotides line up with TRBD1. This CDR3 contains 13 residues. Trimming cost V 5 bases and J 3 bases; bases outside gene matches: 0. CDR3 sequence: CASSDRGGNTIYF. For the CDR3, the DNA is TGTGCCAGCAGTGACAGGGGTGGAAACACCATATATTTT.

The chain is built from TRBV9 and TRBJ1-6; 9 bases are shared with TRBD1. There are 15 residues in the CDR3. CDR1 and CDR2 (germline): SGDLS, YYNGEE. Trimming at V came to 4 bases and at J to 10 bases, leaving 9 bases not matched to a gene. The CDR3 spells CASSFRDRVGSPLHF. CDR3 nucleotides: TGTGCCAGCAGCTTCCGGGACAGGGTCGGGTCACCCCTCCACTTT.

This rearrangement joins TRBV10-3 to TRBJ1-5; tentatively, D is TRBD1 (6 bases). CDR1 is ENHRY and CDR2 is SYGVKD in the germline V gene. Trimming removed 8 bases at V and 3 bases at J, with 11 bases between. CDR3 size: 13 residues. The CDR3: CAIGRDTNQPQHF. The CDR3 DNA sequence: TGTGCCATCGGTAGGGACACCAATCAGCCCCAGCATTTT.